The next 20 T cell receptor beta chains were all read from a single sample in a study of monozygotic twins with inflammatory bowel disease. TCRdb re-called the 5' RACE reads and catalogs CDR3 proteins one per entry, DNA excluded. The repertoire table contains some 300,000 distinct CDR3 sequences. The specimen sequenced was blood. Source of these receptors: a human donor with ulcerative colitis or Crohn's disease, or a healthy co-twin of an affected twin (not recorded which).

CDR3 region: CASSSNSRPDRGGPYEQYF. V is TRBV7-8 and J is TRBJ2-7; the D gene TCRdb calls, TRBD1, cannot be checked with no DNA. Germline V gives CDR1 SGHVS, CDR2 FQNEAQ. The CDR3 is 19 residues long. Full variable domain (missing parts from reference TRBV7-8 and TRBJ2-7): GAGVSQSPRYKVAKRGQDVALRCDPISGHVSLFWYQQALGQGPEFLTYFQNEAQLDKSGLPSDRFFAERPEGSVSTLKIQRTQQEDSAVYLCASSSNSRPDRGGPYEQYFGPGTRLTVT.

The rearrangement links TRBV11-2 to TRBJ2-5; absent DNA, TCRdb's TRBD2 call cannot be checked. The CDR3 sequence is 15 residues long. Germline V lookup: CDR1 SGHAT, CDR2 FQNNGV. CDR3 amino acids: CASSLGLADQETQYF.

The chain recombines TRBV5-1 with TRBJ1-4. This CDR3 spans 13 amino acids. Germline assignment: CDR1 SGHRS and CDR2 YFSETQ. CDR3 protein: CASSLQPNEKLFF.

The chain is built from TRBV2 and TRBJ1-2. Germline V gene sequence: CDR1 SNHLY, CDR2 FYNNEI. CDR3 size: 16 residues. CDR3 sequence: CASSEEAMTAIYGYTF.

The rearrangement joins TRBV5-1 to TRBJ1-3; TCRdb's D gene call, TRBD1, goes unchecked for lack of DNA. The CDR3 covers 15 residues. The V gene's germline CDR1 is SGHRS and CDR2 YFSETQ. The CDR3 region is CASSGQTGAGNTIYF.

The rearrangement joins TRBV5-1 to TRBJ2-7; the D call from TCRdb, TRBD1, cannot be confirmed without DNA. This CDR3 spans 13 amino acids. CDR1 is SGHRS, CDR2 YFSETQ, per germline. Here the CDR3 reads CASSRGTGIEQYF.

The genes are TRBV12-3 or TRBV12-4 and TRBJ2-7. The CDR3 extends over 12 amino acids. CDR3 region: CASSRRSYEQYF.

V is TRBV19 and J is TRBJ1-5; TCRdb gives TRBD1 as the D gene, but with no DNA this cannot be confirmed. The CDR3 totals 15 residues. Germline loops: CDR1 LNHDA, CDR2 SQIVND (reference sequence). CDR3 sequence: CASTPVAGANQPQHF.

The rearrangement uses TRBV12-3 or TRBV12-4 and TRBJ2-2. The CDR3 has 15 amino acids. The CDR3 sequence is CASRSGLSDTGELFF.

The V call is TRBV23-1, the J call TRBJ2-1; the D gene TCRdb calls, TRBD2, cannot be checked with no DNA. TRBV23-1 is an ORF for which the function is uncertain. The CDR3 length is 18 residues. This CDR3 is CASSYDRYSGSGLNEQFF.

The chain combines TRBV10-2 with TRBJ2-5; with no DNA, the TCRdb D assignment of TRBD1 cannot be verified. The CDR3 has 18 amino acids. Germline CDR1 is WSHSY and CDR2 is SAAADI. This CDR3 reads CASSPLTGSKVHQETQYF.

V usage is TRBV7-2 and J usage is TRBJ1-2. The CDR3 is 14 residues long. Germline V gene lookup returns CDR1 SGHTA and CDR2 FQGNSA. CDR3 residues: CASSSNLGRDGYTF.

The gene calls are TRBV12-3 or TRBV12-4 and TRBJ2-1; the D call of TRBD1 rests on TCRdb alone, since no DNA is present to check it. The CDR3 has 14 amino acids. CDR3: CASSFRGPVNEQFF.

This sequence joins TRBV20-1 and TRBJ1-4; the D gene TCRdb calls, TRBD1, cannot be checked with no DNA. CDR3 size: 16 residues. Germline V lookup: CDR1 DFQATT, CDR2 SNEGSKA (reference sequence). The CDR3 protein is CSATGGKGATNEKLFF.

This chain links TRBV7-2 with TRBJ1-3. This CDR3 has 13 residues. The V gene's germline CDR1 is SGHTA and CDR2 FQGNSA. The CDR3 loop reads CASSLDGGNTIYF.

CDR3 loop: CAWSVDINGGELFF. The V call is TRBV30, the J call TRBJ2-2. Germline V lookup: CDR1 GTSNPN, CDR2 SVGIG (reference sequence). The CDR3 is made up of 14 amino acids.

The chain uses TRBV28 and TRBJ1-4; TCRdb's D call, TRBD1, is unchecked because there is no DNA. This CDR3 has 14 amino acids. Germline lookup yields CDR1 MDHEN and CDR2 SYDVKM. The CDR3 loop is CAIRGGATNEKLFF.

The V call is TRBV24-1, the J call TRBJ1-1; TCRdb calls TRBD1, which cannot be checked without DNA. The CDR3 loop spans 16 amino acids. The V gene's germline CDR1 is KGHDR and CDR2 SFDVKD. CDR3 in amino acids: CATSDGTGTRNTEAFF.

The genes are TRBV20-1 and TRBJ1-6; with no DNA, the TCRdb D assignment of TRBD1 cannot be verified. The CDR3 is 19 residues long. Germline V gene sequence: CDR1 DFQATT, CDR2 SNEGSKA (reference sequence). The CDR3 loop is CSARDLRRGRGVWNSPLHF.

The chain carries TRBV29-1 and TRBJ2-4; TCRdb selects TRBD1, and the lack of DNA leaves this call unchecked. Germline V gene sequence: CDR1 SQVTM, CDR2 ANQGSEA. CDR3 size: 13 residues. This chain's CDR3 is CSVGQGAVNIQYF.